This paragraph covers one T cell receptor beta chain sequence. V was pared by 5 bases and J by 2 bases, with 17 bases of the junction left unmatched. Germline values: CDR1 SGHTA, CDR2 FQGNSA. The CDR3 length is 18 residues. The sample comes from a study of T cell responses to AZD1222 COVID-19 vaccine. Sequencing was performed with immunoSEQ multiplex PCR; in TCRdb, only in-frame clones are kept and a portion is missing. Seen here are about 97,000 clones, more than 70% observed once, and the top ten hold 2.5% to 3.5%. This chain uses TRBV7-2 with TRBJ2-7; 8 nucleotides align to TRBD2. The sequencing used peripheral blood, collected on day 0 of AZD1222 vaccination. The TCR originated in an adult in good health. Written as DNA, the CDR3 is TGTGCCAGCAGCATAGGGGGTTCGGCGGGGGGATTGACCTACGAGCAGTACTTC. Translation: CASSIGGSAGGLTYEQYF.